These 16 T cell receptor beta chains were all obtained from the same sample, sequenced in a study of blood T cells in healthy people across ages. PCR was performed a second time for 7 to 11 cycles using a sample-barcoded 5' primer and a J-beta primer mix. In TCRdb, the 5' RACE reads were re-called with MiXCR into one record per CDR3 protein. This table has approximately 850,000 distinct CDR3 sequences, 40% to 50% appearing once. Source material: blood. The source is a man in his sixties in good health.

The J gene is TRBJ2-4, the V gene TRBV5-1; D call uncertain. The tail of the sequence fits TRBJ2-7 better, so the J call may be wrong. Germline V lookup: CDR1 SGHRS, CDR2 YFSETQ. The CDR3 loop spans 14 amino acids. CDR3 DNA: TGCGCCAGCAGCCGATTGGGGTCTCCGTCCGAGCAGTACTTC. Its translation is CASSRLGSPSEQYF.

The rearrangement joins TRBV5-1 to TRBJ2-5; perhaps TRBD2 as D (6 bases). The CDR3 is made up of 15 amino acids. Germline V gene data show CDR1 as SGHRS and CDR2 as YFSETQ. The V end was cut by 3 bases, the J end by 11 bases, with 23 bases between. CDR3 region: CASSSGTEFFNEQYF. The CDR3 nucleotides are TGCGCCAGCAGCTCCGGGACTGAATTTTTCAATGAGCAGTACTTC.

To note about this clonotype: One end of the junction does not line up with germline, which may come from a read error. The chain has TRBV6-6 and TRBJ2-5, with D unresolved. The CDR3 extends over 11 amino acids. Germline CDR1 and CDR2: MNHNY and SVGAGI (reference sequence). CDR3 protein: CASSLSVGQYF. CDR3 sequence (DNA): TGCGCCAGCAGCCTCAGCGTGGGGCAGTACTTC.

This clonotype was counted at least ten times. V usage is TRBV29-1 and J usage is TRBJ2-1; D is uncertain. In germline, CDR1 is SQVTM, CDR2 ANQGSEA. This CDR3 has 14 residues. The ends were cut back, 7 bases at V and 4 bases at J, with 17 bases in the middle. CDR3 protein: CSAQMGYEYNEQFF. The CDR3 nucleotides read TGCAGCGCCCAAATGGGTTATGAGTACAATGAGCAGTTCTTC.

The V and J genes are TRBV29-1 and TRBJ1-2; 8 bases are shared with TRBD1. The CDR3 covers 17 residues. The germline V gene encodes CDR1 SQVTM and CDR2 ANQGSEA. V was clipped by 8 bases and J by 7 bases; unmatched bases: 24. CDR3 sequence: CSPRCLRDRRTMGGYTF. CDR3 nucleotide sequence: TGCAGCCCGCGATGTCTCCGGGACAGGAGAACTATGGGTGGCTACACCTTC. The full variable domain, completed using reference TRBV29-1 and TRBJ1-2, is SAVISQKPSRDICQRGTSLTIQCQVDSQVTMMFWYRQQPGQSLTLIATANQGSEATYESGFVIDKFPISRPNLTFSTLTVSNMSPEDSSIYLCSPRCLRDRRTMGGYTFGSGTRLTVV.

This clonotype was seen only once. This chain joins TRBV7-2 and TRBJ2-3, with D unclear. Germline CDR1 is SGHTA and CDR2 is FQGNSA. The CDR3 loop spans 15 amino acids. V shed 1 base and J shed 0 bases, with 8 bases lying between them. CDR3 residues: CASSLVRASTDTQYF. In nucleotides, the CDR3 is TGTGCCAGCAGCTTAGTTAGGGCTAGCACAGATACGCAGTATTTT.

The chain links TRBV11-2 to TRBJ2-3; D is possibly TRBD1 (6 bases). The V gene lost 0 bases and the J gene lost 14 bases, with 12 bases spanning the gap. Germline V CDR1 and CDR2: SGHAT, FQNNGV. The CDR3 runs to 12 residues. The CDR3 protein is CASSLEEGGRYF. In DNA, the CDR3 is TGTGCCAGCAGCTTAGAAGAAGGGGGAAGGTATTTT.

This chain joins TRBV27 and TRBJ2-7, with 8 nucleotides matching TRBD2. This CDR3 region has 14 residues. With V trimmed by 4 bases and J by 2 bases, 4 bases remained unmatched. Germline values: CDR1 MNHEY, CDR2 SMNVEV (reference sequence). CDR3 nucleotide sequence: TGTGCCAGCAGTTATGTAGCGGGGCCCTACGAGCAGTACTTC. It is translated as CASSYVAGPYEQYF.

This CDR3 is CASSAQGQPSYNEQFF. CDR3 DNA sequence: TGCGCCAGCAGCGCCCAGGGACAGCCTTCCTACAATGAGCAGTTCTTC. The V call is TRBV5-1, the J call TRBJ2-1; 7 nucleotides match TRBD1. Germline V gene sequence: CDR1 SGHRS, CDR2 YFSETQ. The length of the CDR3 is 16 residues. With V trimmed by 4 bases and J by 1 base, 8 bases remained unmatched.

V gene TRBV29-1 combines with J gene TRBJ1-2; possible D gene TRBD1, 6 bases. This CDR3 contains 14 residues. Per germline, CDR1 SQVTM and CDR2 ANQGSEA. V was cut by 0 bases and J by 8 bases, with 16 bases left in between. The CDR3 loop is CSVEDAPGTSGYTF. CDR3 nucleotide sequence: TGCAGCGTTGAAGATGCGCCAGGGACATCAGGCTACACCTTC.

V and J are TRBV7-8 and TRBJ2-7; TRBD1 matches at 11 bases. Per the germline V gene, CDR1 is SGHVS and CDR2 is FQNEAQ. This CDR3 contains 15 residues. V dropped 1 base and J dropped 4; count of bases not matched to a gene: 3. The CDR3 nucleotides read TGTGCCAGCAGCTTAGAGGGACAGGGGGGTTACGAGCAGTACTTC. It translates to CASSLEGQGGYEQYF.

The gene calls are TRBV15 and TRBJ2-2; tentatively, D is TRBD2 (5 bases). The germline V gene has CDR1 LNHNV and CDR2 YYDKDF (reference sequence). V was pared by 2 bases and J by 6 bases, with 19 bases between. This CDR3 is 17 amino acids long. The CDR3 DNA sequence: TGTGCCACCAGCAGAACGCCTCAACTCCGGGGATCCGGGGAGCTGTTTTTT. As protein: CATSRTPQLRGSGELFF.

The table lists this clonotype with many counts. The chain is built from TRBV10-3 and TRBJ2-7; 7 nucleotides align to TRBD1. Germline assignment: CDR1 ENHRY and CDR2 SYGVKD. The CDR3 extends over 13 amino acids. V lost 3 bases, J lost 5 bases, and 4 bases stayed unmatched. The CDR3 DNA follows: TGTGCCATCAGTGAAGACAGGGACCACGAGCAGTACTTC. It translates to CAISEDRDHEQYF.

This chain links TRBV10-3 with TRBJ2-5; D not certain. The CDR3 length is 16 residues. Germline assignment: CDR1 ENHRY and CDR2 SYGVKD. With 4 bases removed from V and 7 bases from J, the gap between germline ends came to 22 bases. The CDR3 here is CAISGNSSRSWGTQYF. CDR3 in DNA: TGTGCCATCAGTGGAAACTCGTCGAGGAGTTGGGGGACCCAGTACTTC.

The CDR3 bases are TGTGCCAGCAGCCAAGACGGGGGGCTCTACGAGCAGTACTTC. Translating gives CASSQDGGLYEQYF. The chain carries TRBV3-1 and TRBJ2-7; weak D call: TRBD2 (7 bases). Deletions cut 0 bases from V and 3 bases from J, with 9 bases between. CDR3 length: 14 residues. Germline V gene sequence: CDR1 LGHDT, CDR2 YNNKEL (reference sequence).

This clonotype was seen a handful of times. This rearrangement joins TRBV7-2 to TRBJ2-5, with TRBD1 identical over 8 bases. V shed 1 base and J 5 bases; nucleotides not matched to a gene: 9. The CDR3 totals 16 residues. Germline V lookup: CDR1 SGHTA, CDR2 FQGNSA. CDR3 DNA sequence: TGTGCCAGCAGCTTAGGGGTGCCAGGGGGCCGGGAGACCCAGTACTTC. Residues: CASSLGVPGGRETQYF.